These T cell receptor beta chains were read from a single sample in a study of blood T cell repertoires in COVID-19. Clones were sequenced by immunoSEQ multiplex PCR, and TCRdb holds only the in-frame ones, with some missing. The table lists 70,000 to 90,000 clones, roughly 85% of them singletons. The sequenced material came from peripheral blood. Receptors were obtained from a human donor in a cohort sampled during active COVID-19. CDR3s include the opening cysteine and the closing phenylalanine or tryptophan. The D gene is left open where the match is weak. Clone size is not always given. Where it is, it says once, few, many or a class for expanded clones.

v_call: TRBV9
d_call: .
clone_size: .
j_call: TRBJ2-2
cdr3_aa: CASSPSPGRNTGELFF
cdr3_nt: TGTGCCAGCAGCCCCAGCCCCGGGAGGAACACCGGGGAGCTGTTTTTT

v_call: TRBV7-8
d_call: TRBD2
clone_size: .
j_call: TRBJ2-3
cdr3_aa: CASSLRTSGITDTQYF
cdr3_nt: TGTGCCAGCAGCTTAAGGACTAGCGGGATAACAGATACGCAGTATTTT

v_call: TRBV3-1/TRBV3-2
d_call: TRBD2
clone_size: .
j_call: TRBJ2-5
cdr3_aa: CASSDPGLRRETQYF
cdr3_nt: TGTGCCAGCAGCGACCCGGGACTAAGGCGAGAGACCCAGTACTTC

v_call: TRBV24-1
d_call: .
clone_size: .
j_call: TRBJ2-7
cdr3_aa: CATSKIVTRHCYEQYF
cdr3_nt: TGTGCCACTTCGAAGATTGTGACCCGACACTGCTACGAGCAGTACTTC

v_call: TRBV28
d_call: .
clone_size: .
j_call: TRBJ2-7
cdr3_aa: CASSLWGRGYEQYF
cdr3_nt: TGTGCCAGCAGTTTATGGGGCAGGGGCTACGAGCAGTACTTC

v_call: TRBV5-1
d_call: TRBD1
clone_size: .
j_call: TRBJ2-5
cdr3_aa: CASSIGTGSETQYF
cdr3_nt: TGCGCCAGCAGCATAGGGACAGGGTCGGAGACCCAGTACTTC

v_call: TRBV20-1
d_call: TRBD2
clone_size: .
j_call: TRBJ2-1
cdr3_aa: CSASFLGRASGRNNEQFF
cdr3_nt: TGCAGTGCTAGTTTCTTAGGGAGGGCTAGCGGGAGAAACAATGAGCAGTTCTTC

v_call: TRBV18
d_call: .
clone_size: .
j_call: TRBJ2-3
cdr3_aa: CASSPALNADTQYF
cdr3_nt: TGTGCCAGCTCACCAGCCCTAAATGCAGATACGCAGTATTTT

v_call: TRBV3-1/TRBV3-2
d_call: .
clone_size: .
j_call: TRBJ2-1
cdr3_aa: CASSQQARSSYNEQFF
cdr3_nt: TGTGCCAGCAGCCAGCAAGCGAGGAGCTCCTACAATGAGCAGTTCTTC

v_call: TRBV29-1
d_call: TRBD1
clone_size: few
j_call: TRBJ2-1
cdr3_aa: CSAPGQGAWNEQFF
cdr3_nt: TGCAGCGCACCAGGACAGGGGGCTTGGAATGAGCAGTTCTTC

v_call: TRBV4-3
d_call: .
clone_size: .
j_call: TRBJ1-1
cdr3_aa: CASSRFSGAATEAFF
cdr3_nt: TGCGCCAGCAGCCGTTTTTCCGGAGCGGCGACTGAAGCTTTCTTT

v_call: TRBV5-5
d_call: .
clone_size: .
j_call: TRBJ2-1
cdr3_aa: CASSLARDNEQFF
cdr3_nt: TGTGCCAGCAGCTTGGCCAGGGACAATGAGCAGTTCTTC

v_call: TRBV19
d_call: TRBD1
clone_size: once
j_call: TRBJ1-6
cdr3_aa: CASSSDRTGGDNSPLHF
cdr3_nt: TGTGCCAGTAGTTCAGACCGGACAGGGGGCGATAATTCACCCCTCCACTTT

v_call: TRBV28
d_call: TRBD1
clone_size: .
j_call: TRBJ1-4
cdr3_aa: CASSPDRGREKLFF
cdr3_nt: TGTGCCAGCAGCCCGGACAGGGGGCGTGAAAAACTGTTTTTT

v_call: TRBV5-1
d_call: TRBD1
clone_size: few
j_call: TRBJ1-3
cdr3_aa: CASSLEGRGLFGNTIYF
cdr3_nt: TGCGCCAGCAGCTTGGAGGGCAGGGGGCTTTTTGGAAACACCATATATTTT

v_call: TRBV28
d_call: TRBD1
clone_size: .
j_call: TRBJ2-1
cdr3_aa: CASSLLNRGEQFF
cdr3_nt: TGTGCCAGCAGTTTACTCAACAGGGGTGAGCAGTTCTTC

v_call: TRBV18
d_call: TRBD1
clone_size: .
j_call: TRBJ1-3
cdr3_aa: CASSPQGTGSGNTIYF
cdr3_nt: TGTGCCAGCTCACCACAAGGGACAGGCTCTGGAAACACCATATATTTT

v_call: TRBV19
d_call: .
clone_size: .
j_call: TRBJ1-6
cdr3_aa: CATRTGGADSPLHF
cdr3_nt: TGTGCCACCCGGACGGGGGGAGCAGATTCACCCCTCCACTTT

v_call: TRBV28
d_call: TRBD1
clone_size: .
j_call: TRBJ2-3
cdr3_aa: CASSLSGGGSTDTQYF
cdr3_nt: TGTGCCAGCAGTTTATCAGGGGGCGGGAGCACAGATACGCAGTATTTT

v_call: TRBV2
d_call: .
clone_size: .
j_call: TRBJ2-7
cdr3_aa: CASSDRAYEQYF
cdr3_nt: TGTGCCAGCAGTGACAGGGCCTACGAGCAGTACTTC

v_call: TRBV5-1
d_call: .
clone_size: .
j_call: TRBJ1-2
cdr3_aa: CASSPNRDGYTF
cdr3_nt: TGCGCCAGCAGCCCGAACAGGGACGGCTACACCTTC

v_call: TRBV11-2
d_call: .
clone_size: .
j_call: TRBJ1-1
cdr3_aa: CASSLPIPLRTEAFF
cdr3_nt: TGTGCCAGCAGCTTACCCATCCCTTTGAGGACTGAAGCTTTCTTT

v_call: TRBV2
d_call: TRBD1
clone_size: .
j_call: TRBJ1-5
cdr3_aa: CASSGTGGDQPQHF
cdr3_nt: TGTGCCAGCAGCGGGACAGGGGGCGACCAGCCCCAGCATTTT

v_call: TRBV7-8
d_call: TRBD1
clone_size: .
j_call: TRBJ1-1
cdr3_aa: CASSLGPGGPMNTEAFF
cdr3_nt: TGTGCCAGCAGCTTAGGCCCAGGGGGACCCATGAACACTGAAGCTTTCTTT

v_call: TRBV6-5
d_call: .
clone_size: .
j_call: TRBJ1-1
cdr3_aa: CASRTTGFPEAFF
cdr3_nt: TGTGCCAGCAGAACAACAGGGTTCCCTGAAGCTTTCTTT

v_call: TRBV4-1
d_call: .
clone_size: .
j_call: TRBJ1-6
cdr3_aa: CASSQLHSGQLYSPLHF
cdr3_nt: TGCGCCAGCAGCCAACTACATTCCGGACAGTTATATTCACCCCTCCACTTT

v_call: TRBV5-1
d_call: TRBD1
clone_size: few
j_call: TRBJ2-7
cdr3_aa: CASSLDTGGPYEQYF
cdr3_nt: TGCGCCAGCAGCTTGGACACAGGGGGTCCCTACGAGCAGTACTTC

v_call: TRBV28
d_call: TRBD1
clone_size: few
j_call: TRBJ1-5
cdr3_aa: CATIRGTALNQPQHF
cdr3_nt: TGTGCCACCATCAGAGGGACAGCACTCAATCAGCCCCAGCATTTT

v_call: TRBV7-3
d_call: .
clone_size: .
j_call: TRBJ1-1
cdr3_aa: CASSLGSGQRNTEAFF
cdr3_nt: TGTGCCAGCAGCTTAGGGAGTGGACAGAGGAACACTGAAGCTTTCTTT

v_call: TRBV10-1
d_call: .
clone_size: few
j_call: TRBJ2-7
cdr3_aa: CASSEMSYEQYF
cdr3_nt: TGCGCCAGCAGTGAGATGAGTTACGAGCAGTACTTC

v_call: TRBV10-3
d_call: .
clone_size: once
j_call: TRBJ1-4
cdr3_aa: CAIPMEEGGEKLFF
cdr3_nt: TGTGCCATCCCCATGGAGGAGGGCGGTGAAAAACTGTTTTTT

v_call: TRBV5-1
d_call: TRBD2
clone_size: .
j_call: TRBJ2-3
cdr3_aa: CASSLNGRAALDTQYF
cdr3_nt: TGCGCCAGCAGCTTGAATGGGAGGGCCGCGTTAGATACGCAGTATTTT

v_call: TRBV5-6
d_call: TRBD1
clone_size: once
j_call: TRBJ2-3
cdr3_aa: CASSLDPGGQYF
cdr3_nt: TGTGCCAGCAGCTTGGATCCAGGGGGGCAGTATTTT